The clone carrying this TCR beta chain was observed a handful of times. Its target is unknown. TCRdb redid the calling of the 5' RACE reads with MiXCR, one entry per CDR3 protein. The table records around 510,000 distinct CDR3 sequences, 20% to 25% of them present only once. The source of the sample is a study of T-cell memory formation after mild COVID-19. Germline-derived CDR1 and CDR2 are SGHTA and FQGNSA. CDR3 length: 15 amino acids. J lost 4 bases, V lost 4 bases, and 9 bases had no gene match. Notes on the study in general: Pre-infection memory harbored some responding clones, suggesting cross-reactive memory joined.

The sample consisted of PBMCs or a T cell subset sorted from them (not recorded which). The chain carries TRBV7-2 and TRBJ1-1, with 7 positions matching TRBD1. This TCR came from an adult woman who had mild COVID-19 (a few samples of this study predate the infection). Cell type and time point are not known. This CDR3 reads CASSSGQAGGTEAFF. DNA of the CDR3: TGTGCCAGCAGCTCCGGACAGGCAGGGGGCACTGAAGCTTTCTTT.